Listed below are T cell receptor beta chains from one sample, sequenced in a study of shared clonotypes between healthy human individuals. TCRdb's table, derived via immunoSEQ multiplex PCR, lists solely in-frame clones and lacks some. The table has about 1.1 million clones, approximately 80% seen once. Sequencing was carried out using memory CD4+ T cells from PBMCs. The receptors derive from a man between 18 and 29 years old in good health. Some clones in this sample may be carry-over from other donors' samples. CDR3s include the opening cysteine and the closing phenylalanine or tryptophan. The D gene is left open where the match is weak. Size tells how often a clone was seen (once, few, many) or the class of an expanded clone, and some rows leave it out.

d_gene	abundance	j_gene	v_gene	CDR3aa
NA	NA	TRBJ2-3	TRBV15	CATSRALATQYF
TRBD1	NA	TRBJ2-5	TRBV7-3	CASSQDRTETQYF
NA	NA	TRBJ2-1	TRBV7-8	CASSLSGVSYNEQFF
TRBD1	NA	TRBJ2-7	TRBV19	CASSPRPGQPIGFSYEQYF
NA	few	TRBJ1-2	TRBV6-4	CATGIPMSYTF
TRBD2	NA	TRBJ2-3	TRBV5-1	CASSPVAGVGTQYF
NA	NA	TRBJ1-3	TRBV2	CASSAGSFANTIYF
NA	NA	TRBJ1-6	TRBV5-1	CASSFTGLNNSPLHF
NA	NA	TRBJ2-7	TRBV5-1	CASKVGSGTSYEQYF
NA	NA	TRBJ2-1	TRBV5-1	CASSLTRGEQFF
NA	once	TRBJ2-6	TRBV6-6	CASTFARPFGANVLTF
NA	NA	TRBJ2-7	TRBV2	CASRGDSPRVGEQYF
NA	once	TRBJ2-5	TRBV5-6	CASSPGPQETQYF
NA	NA	TRBJ2-7	TRBV2	CASSVLVIPYEQYF
NA	NA	TRBJ2-7	TRBV5-1	CASSRPAGPYEQYF
NA	NA	TRBJ1-2	TRBV5-6	CASSLALSQNYGYTF
NA	NA	TRBJ2-7	TRBV15	CATSRQNSYEQYF
NA	NA	TRBJ1-5	TRBV29-1	CSVGAGFNQPQHF
NA	NA	TRBJ1-1	TRBV21-1	CASSKWVKGQVNTEAFF
TRBD2	few	TRBJ2-3	TRBV10-2	CASTWGLAGGGDTQYF
NA	NA	TRBJ2-3	TRBV6-5	CASSYRSIGATDTQYF
TRBD2	NA	TRBJ2-1	TRBV9	CASSGGRAGGNEQFF
NA	NA	TRBJ2-2	TRBV14	CASSLLIGGELFF
TRBD1	NA	TRBJ2-7	TRBV6-1	CASSEADRVPYYEQYF
NA	NA	TRBJ1-1	TRBV18	CASSPLRGAAFF
TRBD1	few	TRBJ1-1	TRBV2	CASQLGTTGEAFF